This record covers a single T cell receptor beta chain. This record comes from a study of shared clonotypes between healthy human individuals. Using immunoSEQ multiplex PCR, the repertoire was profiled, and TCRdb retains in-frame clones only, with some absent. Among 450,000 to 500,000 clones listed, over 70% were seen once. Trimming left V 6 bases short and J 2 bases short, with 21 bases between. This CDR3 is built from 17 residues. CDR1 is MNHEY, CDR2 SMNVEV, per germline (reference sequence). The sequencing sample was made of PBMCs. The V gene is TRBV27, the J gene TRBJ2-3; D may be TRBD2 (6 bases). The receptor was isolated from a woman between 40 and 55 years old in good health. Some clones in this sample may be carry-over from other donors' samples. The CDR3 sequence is CASSSFGLGGITDTQYF. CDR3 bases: TGTGCCAGCAGCTCCTTCGGTTTGGGCGGGATCACAGATACGCAGTATTTT.